Here is one T cell receptor beta chain with its context. Its antigen is currently not known. Base qualities are not recorded, but no much larger clone differs from it by a single base. The sample comes from a study of T cell changes during pregnancy in multiple sclerosis (dated by TCRdb to about 2019). With regard to the full study: Changes in the T cell repertoire over the course of pregnancy were examined in this study in women with multiple sclerosis.

The library was obtained by the immunoSEQ multiplex PCR assay. TCRdb re-hosts the immuneACCESS table, in-frame sequences only. Its copies lack some clones; in the studies checked, an unresolved V gene accounts for under half of them, and the cause for the rest is not known. In all, the sample holds about 100,000 clones, and 90% to 95% of those were seen once. Together, the top ten hold over 0.8% of the sample. Trimming at the junction amounts to 10 bases on V and 9 bases on J, and the germline ends lie 22 bases apart. The germline V gene specifies WSHSY as CDR1 and SAAADI as CDR2. The CDR3 numbers 14 residues from cysteine through phenylalanine. Only the CDR3 part of the read is kept: 42 bases, read in frame from the first base.

The specimen comprised peripheral blood, sampled before pregnancy. The TCR was taken from a female donor with multiple sclerosis, enrolled in a pregnancy study. The sequence joins TRBV10-2 to TRBJ2-1; 5 matching bases give a weak D call of TRBD2. CDR3 protein: CATLRGGFGGEQFF. The DNA sequence follows: TGCGCCACCCTTCGGGGTGGGTTTGGTGGTGAGCAGTTCTTC.